The next 3 T cell receptor beta chains were all read from a single sample in a study of cytomegalovirus exposure and HLA in healthy donors. The assay was immunoSEQ multiplex PCR, and TCRdb's table has in-frame clones only and misses some. The sample lists some 200,000 clones; 84% were seen once. The specimen sequenced was PBMCs. These receptors were obtained from a woman in her 30s in good health and CMV-seropositive.

The rearrangement uses TRBV6-6 and TRBJ2-7; D is possibly TRBD2 (5 bases). Germline V gene sequence: CDR1 MNHNY, CDR2 SVGAGI (reference sequence). V lost 7 bases and J lost 2, with 9 bases in between. This CDR3 is 12 amino acids long. CDR3 amino acids: CASMSGTYEQYF. The CDR3 DNA reads TGTGCCAGCATGAGCGGAACCTACGAGCAGTACTTC.

The chain links TRBV29-1 to TRBJ1-1, with D unclear. This CDR3 region has 13 residues. Germline V gene data show CDR1 as SQVTM and CDR2 as ANQGSEA. V gave up 3 bases and J gave up 1 base, with 9 bases separating them. CDR3 residues: CSVDILGNTEAFF. CDR3 bases: TGCAGCGTTGATATTCTCGGGAACACTGAAGCTTTCTTT.

The chain has TRBV19 and TRBJ2-1; no reliable D call. The germline V gene has CDR1 LNHDA and CDR2 SQIVND (reference sequence). This CDR3 has 13 amino acids. Trimming cost V 5 bases and J 5 bases, with 10 bases left between them. The DNA for the CDR3 is TGTGCCAGTAGTGCAGAAATTCACAATGAGCAGTTCTTC. It specifies CASSAEIHNEQFF.